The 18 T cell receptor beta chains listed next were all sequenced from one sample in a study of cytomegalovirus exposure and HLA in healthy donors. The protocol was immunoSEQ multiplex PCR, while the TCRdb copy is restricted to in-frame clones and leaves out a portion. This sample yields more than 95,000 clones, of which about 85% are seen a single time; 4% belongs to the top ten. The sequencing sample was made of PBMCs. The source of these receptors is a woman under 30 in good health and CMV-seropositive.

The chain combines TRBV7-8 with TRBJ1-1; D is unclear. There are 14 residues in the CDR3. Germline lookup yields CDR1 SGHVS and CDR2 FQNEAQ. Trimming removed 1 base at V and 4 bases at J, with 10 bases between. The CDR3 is CASSLDSSSTEAFF. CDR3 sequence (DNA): TGTGCCAGCAGCTTAGATAGTAGCTCCACTGAAGCTTTCTTT.

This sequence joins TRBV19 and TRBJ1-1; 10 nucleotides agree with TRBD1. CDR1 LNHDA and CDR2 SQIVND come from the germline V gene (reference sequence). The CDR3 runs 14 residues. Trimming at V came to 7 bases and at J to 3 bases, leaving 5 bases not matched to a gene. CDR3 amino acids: CASTRGQGDTEAFF. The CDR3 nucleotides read TGTGCCAGTACCCGAGGACAGGGGGACACTGAAGCTTTCTTT. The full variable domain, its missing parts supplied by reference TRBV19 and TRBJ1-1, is DGGITQSPKYLFRKEGQNVTLSCEQNLNHDAMYWYRQDPGQGLRLIYYSQIVNDFQKGDIAEGYSVSREKKESFPLTVTSAQKNPTAFYLCASTRGQGDTEAFFGQGTRLTVV.

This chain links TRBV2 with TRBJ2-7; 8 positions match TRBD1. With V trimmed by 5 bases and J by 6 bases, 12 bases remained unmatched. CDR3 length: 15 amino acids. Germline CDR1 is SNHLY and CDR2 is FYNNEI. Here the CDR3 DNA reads TGTGCCAGCAGTCCCGAGGGGGACAGGCTCTCCGAGCAGTACTTC. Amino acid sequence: CASSPEGDRLSEQYF. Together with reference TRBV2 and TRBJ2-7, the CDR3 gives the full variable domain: EPEVTQTPSHQVTQMGQEVILRCVPISNHLYFYWYRQILGQKVEFLVSFYNNEISEKSEIFDDQFSVERPDGSNFTLKIRSTKLEDSAMYFCASSPEGDRLSEQYFGPGTRLTVT.

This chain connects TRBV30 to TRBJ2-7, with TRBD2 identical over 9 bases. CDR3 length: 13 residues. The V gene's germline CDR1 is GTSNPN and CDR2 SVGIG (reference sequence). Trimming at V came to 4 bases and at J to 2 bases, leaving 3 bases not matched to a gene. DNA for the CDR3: TGTGCCTGGACTAGCGGGATGGCCTACGAGCAGTACTTC. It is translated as CAWTSGMAYEQYF.

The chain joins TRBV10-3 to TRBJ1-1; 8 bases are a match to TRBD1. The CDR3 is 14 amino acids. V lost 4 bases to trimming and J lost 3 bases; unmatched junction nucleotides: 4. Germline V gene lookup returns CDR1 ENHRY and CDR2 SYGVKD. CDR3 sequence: CAISAGTGDTEAFF. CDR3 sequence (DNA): TGTGCCATCAGTGCCGGGACAGGCGACACTGAAGCTTTCTTT.

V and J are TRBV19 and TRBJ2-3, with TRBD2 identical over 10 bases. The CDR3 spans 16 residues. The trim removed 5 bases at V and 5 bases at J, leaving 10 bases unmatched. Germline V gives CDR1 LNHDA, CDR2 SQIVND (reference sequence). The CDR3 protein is CASSGELAGPRDTQYF. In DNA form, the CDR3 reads TGTGCCAGTAGTGGGGAACTAGCGGGGCCTCGAGATACGCAGTATTTT.

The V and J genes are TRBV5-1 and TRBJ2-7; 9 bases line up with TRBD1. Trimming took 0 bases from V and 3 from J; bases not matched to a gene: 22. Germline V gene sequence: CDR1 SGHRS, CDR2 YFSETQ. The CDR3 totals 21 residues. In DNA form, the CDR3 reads TGCGCCAGCAGCTTGGGTTACTTACGGGACAGGGAACGGCTAAACCACTACGAGCAGTACTTC. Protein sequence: CASSLGYLRDRERLNHYEQYF.

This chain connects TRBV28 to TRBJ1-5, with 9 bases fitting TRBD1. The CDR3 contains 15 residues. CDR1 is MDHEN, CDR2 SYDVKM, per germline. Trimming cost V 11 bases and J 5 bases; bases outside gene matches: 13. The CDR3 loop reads CAHRGLGQGDQPQHF. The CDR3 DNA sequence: TGTGCCCACCGCGGACTGGGACAGGGTGATCAGCCCCAGCATTTT.

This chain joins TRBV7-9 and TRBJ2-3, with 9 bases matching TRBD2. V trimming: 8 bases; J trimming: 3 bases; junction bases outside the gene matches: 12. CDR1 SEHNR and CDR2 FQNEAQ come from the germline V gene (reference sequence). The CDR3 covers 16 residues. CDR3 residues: CASGGSSGVPTDTQYF. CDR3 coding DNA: TGTGCCAGCGGTGGATCTAGCGGGGTCCCGACAGATACGCAGTATTTT.

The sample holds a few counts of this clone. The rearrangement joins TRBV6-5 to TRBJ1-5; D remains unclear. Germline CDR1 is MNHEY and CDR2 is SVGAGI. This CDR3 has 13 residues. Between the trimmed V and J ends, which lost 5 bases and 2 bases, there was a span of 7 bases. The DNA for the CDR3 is TGTGCCAGCAGTCCCGCAGGCAATCAGCCCCAGCATTTT. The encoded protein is CASSPAGNQPQHF.

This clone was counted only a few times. CDR3 protein: CASSLLREGETQYF. The CDR3 DNA is TGCGCCAGCAGCTTGCTAAGGGAGGGAGAGACCCAGTACTTC. V is TRBV5-1 and J is TRBJ2-5; 7 bases line up with TRBD2. The J segment lost 4 bases and the V segment lost 1 base, leaving 4 bases of the junction unmatched. Germline-derived CDR1 and CDR2 are SGHRS and YFSETQ. This CDR3 contains 14 residues. The whole variable domain, remainder taken from reference TRBV5-1 and TRBJ2-5, is KAGVTQTPRYLIKTRGQQVTLSCSPISGHRSVSWYQQTPGQGLQFLFEYFSETQRNKGNFPGRFSGRQFSNSRSEMNVSTLELGDSALYLCASSLLREGETQYFGPGTRLLVL.

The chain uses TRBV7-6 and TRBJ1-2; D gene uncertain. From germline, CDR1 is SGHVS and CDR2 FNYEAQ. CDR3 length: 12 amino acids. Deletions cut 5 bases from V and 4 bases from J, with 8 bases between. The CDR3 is CASSPEGYGYTF. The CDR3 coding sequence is TGTGCCAGCAGCCCCGAGGGCTATGGCTACACCTTC.

CDR3 bases: TGTGCCAGCAGCAAAGACAGGAGCAATGAGCAGTTCTTC. It yields the protein CASSKDRSNEQFF. The rearrangement links TRBV2 to TRBJ2-1; weak D call: TRBD1 (6 bases). This CDR3 region has 13 residues. CDR1 and CDR2 (germline): SNHLY, FYNNEI. V dropped 6 bases and J dropped 6 bases, with 12 bases sitting between them.

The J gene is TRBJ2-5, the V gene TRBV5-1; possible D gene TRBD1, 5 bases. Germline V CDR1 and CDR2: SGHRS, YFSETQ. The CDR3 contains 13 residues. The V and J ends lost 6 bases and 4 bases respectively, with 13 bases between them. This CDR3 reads CASTPRVGETQYF. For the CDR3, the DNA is TGCGCCAGCACCCCCAGGGTTGGAGAGACCCAGTACTTC. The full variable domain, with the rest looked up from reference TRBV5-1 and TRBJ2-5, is KAGVTQTPRYLIKTRGQQVTLSCSPISGHRSVSWYQQTPGQGLQFLFEYFSETQRNKGNFPGRFSGRQFSNSRSEMNVSTLELGDSALYLCASTPRVGETQYFGPGTRLLVL.

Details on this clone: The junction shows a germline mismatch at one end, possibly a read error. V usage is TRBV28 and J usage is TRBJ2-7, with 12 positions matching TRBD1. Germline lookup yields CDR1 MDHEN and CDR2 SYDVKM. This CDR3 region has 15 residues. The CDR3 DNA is TGTGCCAGCAGTATGGGGACAGGGGGCTCCAACGAGCAGTACTTC. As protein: CASSMGTGGSNEQYF.

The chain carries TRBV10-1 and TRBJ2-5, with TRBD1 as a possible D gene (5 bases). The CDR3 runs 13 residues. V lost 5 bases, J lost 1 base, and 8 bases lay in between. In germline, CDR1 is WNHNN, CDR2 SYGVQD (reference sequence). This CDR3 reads CASSRQLQETQYF. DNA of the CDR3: TGCGCCAGCAGTCGACAGCTCCAAGAGACCCAGTACTTC.

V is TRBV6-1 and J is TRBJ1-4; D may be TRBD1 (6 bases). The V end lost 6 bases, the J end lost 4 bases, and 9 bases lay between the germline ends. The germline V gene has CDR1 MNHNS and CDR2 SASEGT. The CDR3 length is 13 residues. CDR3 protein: CASRDSFNEKLFF. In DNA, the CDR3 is TGTGCCAGCAGGGACAGTTTTAATGAAAAACTGTTTTTT.

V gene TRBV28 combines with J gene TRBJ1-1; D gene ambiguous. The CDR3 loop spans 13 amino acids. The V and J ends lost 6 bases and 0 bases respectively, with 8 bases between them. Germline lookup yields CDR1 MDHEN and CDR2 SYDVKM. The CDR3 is CASSREMNTEAFF. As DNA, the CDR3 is TGTGCCAGCAGCCGAGAAATGAACACTGAAGCTTTCTTT.